This T cell receptor (beta chain) was sequenced during a study of CD8 T cells in Susac syndrome. Germline CDR1 reads SGHRS; CDR2 reads YFSETQ. The CDR3 is 16 residues long. The V end was cut by 4 bases, the J end by 2 bases, with 19 bases between. Random hexamers served to reverse transcribe about 0.45 to 1 ug RNA. MiXCR, run by TCRdb on the immunoSEQ multiplex PCR reads, gives a single entry per CDR3 protein. The sample lists some 100,000 distinct CDR3 sequences, about 95% occurring once. What was sequenced was CD4+ T cells from PBMCs. This sequence was found in a human donor in good health. This chain joins TRBV5-1 and TRBJ2-7; perhaps TRBD1 as D (6 bases). The CDR3 region is CASSPSSGAQAYEQYF. Here the CDR3 DNA reads TGCGCCAGCAGCCCATCCTCAGGGGCCCAGGCCTACGAGCAGTACTTC. Full variable domain (outside the CDR3, taken from reference TRBV5-1 and TRBJ2-7): KAGVTQTPRYLIKTRGQQVTLSCSPISGHRSVSWYQQTPGQGLQFLFEYFSETQRNKGNFPGRFSGRQFSNSRSEMNVSTLELGDSALYLCASSPSSGAQAYEQYFGPGTRLTVT.